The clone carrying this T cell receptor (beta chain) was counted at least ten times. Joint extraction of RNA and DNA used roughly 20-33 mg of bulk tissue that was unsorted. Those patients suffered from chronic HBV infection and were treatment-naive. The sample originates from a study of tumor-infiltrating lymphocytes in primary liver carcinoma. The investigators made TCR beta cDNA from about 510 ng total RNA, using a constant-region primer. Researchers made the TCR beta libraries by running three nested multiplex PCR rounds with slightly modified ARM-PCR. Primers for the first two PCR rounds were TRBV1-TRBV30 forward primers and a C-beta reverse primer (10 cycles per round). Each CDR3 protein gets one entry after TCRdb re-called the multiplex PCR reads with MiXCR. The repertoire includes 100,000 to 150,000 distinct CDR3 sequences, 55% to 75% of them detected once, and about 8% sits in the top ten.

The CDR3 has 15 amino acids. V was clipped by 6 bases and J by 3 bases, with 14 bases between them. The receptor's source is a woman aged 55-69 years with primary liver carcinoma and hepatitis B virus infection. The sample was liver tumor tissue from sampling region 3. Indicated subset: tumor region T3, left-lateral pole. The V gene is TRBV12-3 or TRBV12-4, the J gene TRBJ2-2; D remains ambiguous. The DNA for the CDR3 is TGTGCCAGCAGCCGACGGGCGACCGACACCGGGGAGCTGTTTTTT. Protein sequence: CASSRRATDTGELFF.